This entry lists 30 T cell receptor beta chains sequenced from one sample in a study of shared clonotypes between healthy human individuals. Positively selected for CCR7, the CD45RO-negative cells used as naive CD8 cells excluded terminally differentiated effector memory CD45RA+ cells. Some clones are missing from TCRdb's copy, which holds only in-frame ones; the method was immunoSEQ multiplex PCR. The repertoire consists of about 2 million clones, with approximately 94% occurring once and the leading ten covering approximately 1.2%. Input material: naive CD8+ T cells sorted from blood. Receptor source: a man aged 18 to 35 in good health.

This chain joins TRBV2 and TRBJ2-7; perhaps TRBD1 as D (6 bases). This CDR3 contains 17 residues. From germline, CDR1 is SNHLY and CDR2 FYNNEI. Trimming stripped 7 bases from V and 2 bases from J, with 24 bases between. The CDR3 region is CASTMSREARGTYEQYF. CDR3 DNA: TGTGCCAGCACTATGTCCCGAGAGGCCAGGGGTACCTACGAGCAGTACTTC.

This chain joins TRBV7-6 and TRBJ2-7; 10 bases fit TRBD2. CDR3 length: 19 residues. The V gene's germline CDR1 is SGHVS and CDR2 FNYEAQ. Trimming cost V 1 base and J 0 bases; bases outside gene matches: 12. The DNA of the CDR3 is TGTGCCAGCAGCTTAGGTCCGGCTAGCGGGGGCCACAGCTCCTACGAGCAGTACTTC. Encoded protein: CASSLGPASGGHSSYEQYF.

V is TRBV7-9 and J is TRBJ2-5; 7 positions agree with TRBD2. V was clipped by 5 bases and J by 4 bases; unmatched bases: 7. CDR1 and CDR2 (germline): SEHNR, FQNEAQ (reference sequence). The CDR3 covers 14 residues. The CDR3 here is CASSEWEGLETQYF. Written as DNA, the CDR3 is TGTGCCAGCAGCGAGTGGGAGGGCCTAGAGACCCAGTACTTC. The full variable domain, completed using reference TRBV7-9 and TRBJ2-5, is DTGVSQNPRHKITKRGQNVTFRCDPISEHNRLYWYRQTLGQGPEFLTYFQNEAQLEKSRLLSDRFSAERPKGSFSTLEIQRTEQGDSAMYLCASSEWEGLETQYFGPGTRLLVL.

The chain joins TRBV29-1 to TRBJ2-5; D unresolved. The CDR3 extends over 14 amino acids. Germline CDR1 is SQVTM and CDR2 is ANQGSEA. V gave up 3 bases and J gave up 5 bases, with 16 bases separating them. The CDR3 nucleotides are TGCAGCGTTGATACGCCAGGCCGCACGGAGACCCAGTACTTC. The encoded protein is CSVDTPGRTETQYF.

This clone showed up just once. The V call is TRBV7-9, the J call TRBJ1-1, with TRBD1 matching 8 bases. Germline assignment: CDR1 SEHNR and CDR2 FQNEAQ (reference sequence). Trimming took 5 bases from V and 0 from J; bases not matched to a gene: 8. The CDR3 spans 16 residues. The CDR3 is CASSPATGGMNTEAFF. The DNA of the CDR3 is TGTGCCAGCAGCCCCGCAACAGGGGGGATGAACACTGAAGCTTTCTTT.

The chain joins TRBV6-1 to TRBJ1-5; D gene uncertain. The CDR3 has 14 amino acids. Trimming took off 7 bases at V and 3 bases at J, with 13 bases between the two ends. Per germline, CDR1 MNHNS and CDR2 SASEGT. In nucleotides, the CDR3 is TGTGCCAGCATCAACCCACGGCTCAATCAGCCCCAGCATTTT. Protein product: CASINPRLNQPQHF.

This chain connects TRBV29-1 to TRBJ1-2; D possibly corresponds to TRBD1 (5 bases). V was pared by 3 bases and J by 0 bases, with 14 bases between. The CDR3 has 15 amino acids. Germline lookup yields CDR1 SQVTM and CDR2 ANQGSEA. The DNA of the CDR3 is TGCAGCGTTGATCGTCAAGACAGTTCTAACTATGGCTACACCTTC. Encoded protein: CSVDRQDSSNYGYTF.

The J gene is TRBJ1-4, the V gene TRBV10-2; 8 nucleotides agree with TRBD1. CDR1 and CDR2 from the germline V gene are WSHSY and SAAADI. The length of the CDR3 is 16 residues. V lost 6 bases to trimming and J lost 1 base; unmatched junction nucleotides: 7. The CDR3 spells CASSPRQGLTNEKLFF. CDR3 DNA: TGCGCCAGCAGCCCGAGACAGGGGCTAACTAATGAAAAACTGTTTTTT.

The chain is built from TRBV6-1 and TRBJ1-4; possibly TRBD1 for D (6 bases). Looked up from germline, CDR1 is MNHNS and CDR2 is SASEGT. This CDR3 has 14 amino acids. Trimming pared 5 bases from V and 2 bases from J, leaving 9 bases between. The CDR3 DNA reads as TGTGCCAGCAGTCCAGGGGATACTAATGAAAAACTGTTTTTT. It yields the protein CASSPGDTNEKLFF.

V and J are TRBV5-1 and TRBJ2-7; 9 positions match TRBD2. There are 15 residues in the CDR3. The ends lost 4 bases at V and 0 bases at J; junction bases unmatched: 5. Germline V CDR1 and CDR2: SGHRS, YFSETQ. In nucleotides, the CDR3 is TGCGCCAGCAGCCCCGGGACTAGCAGCTCCTACGAGCAGTACTTC. Translating gives CASSPGTSSSYEQYF.

The chain uses TRBV5-1 and TRBJ2-2; 11 bases are shared with TRBD2. The CDR3 is made up of 17 amino acids. V gave up 3 bases and J gave up 1 base; unmatched junction bases: 5. CDR1 SGHRS and CDR2 YFSETQ come from the germline V gene. The CDR3 region has the DNA TGCGCCAGCAGCTCCCCTAGCGGGGGGATGAACACCGGGGAGCTGTTTTTT. Residues: CASSSPSGGMNTGELFF.

This clone occurred once. The chain uses TRBV28 and TRBJ2-2; TRBD2 agrees at 8 bases. From germline, CDR1 is MDHEN and CDR2 SYDVKM. The CDR3 is 15 amino acids. J gave up 7 bases and V 4 bases, and 8 bases lay outside the gene matches. CDR3 protein: CASSSRTSNIGELFF. CDR3 coding DNA: TGTGCCAGCAGTTCCCGGACTAGCAATATCGGGGAGCTGTTTTTT.

The J gene is TRBJ2-5, the V gene TRBV27; D not resolved. Germline V gene sequence: CDR1 MNHEY, CDR2 SMNVEV (reference sequence). With 5 bases removed from V and 2 bases from J, the gap between germline ends came to 9 bases. CDR3 size: 13 residues. The CDR3 coding sequence is TGTGCCAGCAGTATGGACGGGCAAGAGACCCAGTACTTC. This encodes CASSMDGQETQYF.

This chain joins TRBV30 and TRBJ2-7; a possible D gene is TRBD2 (6 bases). In germline, CDR1 is GTSNPN, CDR2 SVGIG (reference sequence). The V gene lost 0 bases and the J gene lost 4 bases, with 10 bases spanning the gap. The CDR3 has 13 amino acids. CDR3: CAWSVISGYEQYF. The CDR3 nucleotides read TGTGCCTGGAGTGTTATTAGCGGTTACGAGCAGTACTTC.

V is TRBV6-4 and J is TRBJ2-7; 12 bases line up with TRBD1. CDR3 length: 18 amino acids. The ends lost 8 bases at V and 0 bases at J; junction bases unmatched: 14. The germline V gene encodes CDR1 MRHNA and CDR2 SNTAGT. Here the CDR3 DNA reads TGTGCCAGCCCCCGAGCGAGGGACAGGGGGCAACTCTCCTACGAGCAGTACTTC. It codes for CASPRARDRGQLSYEQYF.

The V and J genes are TRBV19 and TRBJ1-1, with D tentatively TRBD1 (5 bases). Trimming removed 4 bases at V and 2 bases at J, with 8 bases between. Germline CDR1 LNHDA, CDR2 SQIVND (reference sequence). The CDR3 has 13 amino acids. The CDR3 region is CASSKTGNTEAFF. CDR3 sequence (DNA): TGTGCCAGTAGTAAAACAGGTAACACTGAAGCTTTCTTT.

As concerns this clone: Other DNA sequences within the sample encode an identical CDR3. The V call is TRBV27, the J call TRBJ2-1; TRBD2 agrees at 7 bases. Germline lookup yields CDR1 MNHEY and CDR2 SMNVEV (reference sequence). There are 13 residues in the CDR3. The V gene end was trimmed by 3 bases and the J gene end by 7 bases; junction bases not matched to a gene: 3. CDR3 sequence reads: CASSLWGGNEQFF. The CDR3 DNA sequence: TGTGCCAGCAGTTTGTGGGGGGGAAATGAGCAGTTCTTC.

The rearrangement joins TRBV9 to TRBJ2-7; D is ambiguous. This CDR3 spans 14 amino acids. Trimming shortened V by 0 bases and J by 2 bases, and 9 bases separated the two germline ends. Per the germline V gene, CDR1 is SGDLS and CDR2 is YYNGEE. CDR3 nucleotide sequence: TGTGCCAGCAGCGTAGGATCGGTTACCTACGAGCAGTACTTC. It translates to CASSVGSVTYEQYF.

The V call is TRBV30, the J call TRBJ2-7, with D maybe TRBD1 (5 bases). The CDR3 loop spans 12 amino acids. V lost 6 bases to trimming and J lost 1 base, with 10 bases between them. Looked up from germline, CDR1 is GTSNPN and CDR2 is SVGIG (reference sequence). In DNA, the CDR3 is TGTGCCTGTTTGACAGAGTCCTACGAGCAGTACTTC. As protein: CACLTESYEQYF.

The rearrangement uses TRBV2 and TRBJ2-2; D is perhaps TRBD1 or TRBD2 (5 bases each). CDR3 size: 15 residues. V lost 7 bases to trimming and J lost 1 base, with 13 bases between them. The V gene's germline CDR1 is SNHLY and CDR2 FYNNEI. The CDR3 region has the DNA TGTGCCAGCACCCCATTGAGGGGGAACACCGGGGAGCTGTTTTTT. It translates to CASTPLRGNTGELFF.

The rearrangement joins TRBV30 to TRBJ2-5; D is undetermined. The length of the CDR3 is 14 residues. Germline loops: CDR1 GTSNPN, CDR2 SVGIG (reference sequence). V was cut by 1 base and J by 2 bases, with 11 bases left in between. The CDR3 nucleotides read TGTGCCTGGAGTGGGGCTAGTGTACAAGAGACCCAGTACTTC. It encodes CAWSGASVQETQYF.

This clone was seen only a few times. DNA of the CDR3: TGTGCCAGAATAAAGGGGGAGGGCAGGGCAGAGACCCAGTACTTC. Its translation is CARIKGEGRAETQYF. The chain couples TRBV6-4 to TRBJ2-5; D is perhaps TRBD2 (7 bases). The CDR3 has 15 amino acids. Germline CDR1 reads MRHNA; CDR2 reads SNTAGT. The germline V and J ends were trimmed by 9 bases and 4 bases, with 21 bases remaining between them.

J is TRBJ2-7 and V is TRBV7-9; TRBD2 agrees at 9 bases. V dropped 5 bases and J dropped 5; count of bases not matched to a gene: 10. Germline V gene sequence: CDR1 SEHNR, CDR2 FQNEAQ (reference sequence). The CDR3 is made up of 15 amino acids. CDR3 sequence reads: CASSQGRLAGNEQYF. For the CDR3, the DNA is TGTGCCAGCAGCCAAGGGCGGCTAGCGGGAAACGAGCAGTACTTC.

The V gene is TRBV9, the J gene TRBJ2-3, with D hard to call. Germline assignment: CDR1 SGDLS and CDR2 YYNGEE. V lost 1 base and J lost 0, with 9 bases in between. The CDR3 length is 15 residues. CDR3 residues: CASSVNSASTDTQYF. CDR3 nucleotide sequence: TGTGCCAGCAGCGTAAATTCGGCTAGCACAGATACGCAGTATTTT.

Points on this clone: Distinct nucleotide sequences in the sample also encode this CDR3. CDR3 in DNA: TGTGCTAGTGGTTTAGGCCTCAACTATGGCTACACCTTC. Its translation: CASGLGLNYGYTF. The chain couples TRBV12-5 to TRBJ1-2; D uncertain. The length of the CDR3 is 13 residues. Between the trimmed V and J ends, which lost 3 bases and 2 bases, there was a span of 7 bases. Germline lookup yields CDR1 LGHNT and CDR2 FRNRAP.

This CDR3 is CSVVTQVFGNEQFF. CDR3 bases: TGCAGCGTTGTGACCCAGGTATTCGGCAATGAGCAGTTCTTC. This chain uses TRBV29-1 with TRBJ2-1; D is unclear. Trimming pared 4 bases from V and 6 bases from J, leaving 16 bases between. Per the germline V gene, CDR1 is SQVTM and CDR2 is ANQGSEA. This CDR3 has 14 residues.

As regards this clone: The same CDR3 arises from other DNA sequences in this sample as well. The chain has TRBV2 and TRBJ2-1; a possible D gene is TRBD2 (6 bases). This CDR3 comprises 11 residues. V lost 7 bases and J 9 bases, leaving 10 bases between the germline ends. Germline CDR1 and CDR2: SNHLY and FYNNEI. CDR3 DNA sequence: TGTGCCAGCACTAGCGTCGGTGAGCAGTTCTTC. Encoded protein: CASTSVGEQFF.

The chain couples TRBV2 to TRBJ1-2; TRBD1 agrees at 8 bases. The germline V gene has CDR1 SNHLY and CDR2 FYNNEI. The length of the CDR3 is 21 residues. V lost 3 bases and J lost 5; bases outside the gene matches: 26. In DNA, the CDR3 is TGTGCCAGCAGTGATCTCGGCTTTGGAACAATCGACGGACAGGGAGGGTATGGCTACACCTTC. Protein sequence: CASSDLGFGTIDGQGGYGYTF.

The rearrangement uses TRBV4-2 and TRBJ1-2; 7 nucleotides line up with TRBD1. V lost 0 bases to trimming and J lost 7 bases; unmatched junction nucleotides: 8. The CDR3 is 15 residues long. The germline V gene encodes CDR1 LGHNA and CDR2 YNFKEQ. The CDR3 protein is CASSQEGTGEFGYTF. The CDR3 DNA follows: TGTGCCAGCAGCCAAGAAGGAACAGGGGAGTTTGGCTACACCTTC.

The rearrangement links TRBV7-2 to TRBJ2-1; 10 bases align to TRBD2. This CDR3 is 14 amino acids long. Trimming at V came to 2 bases and at J to 7 bases, leaving 2 bases not matched to a gene. Germline CDR1 and CDR2: SGHTA and FQGNSA. DNA of the CDR3: TGTGCCAGCAGCTTAACTAGCGGGAATAATGAGCAGTTCTTC. Its protein is CASSLTSGNNEQFF.